The next 18 T cell receptor beta chains were all read from a single sample in a study of Ad26.COV2.S vaccination and SARS-CoV-2 variants (dated by TCRdb to the early 2020s). Receptors were amplified or captured by the immunoSEQ multiplex PCR assay. As stored in TCRdb, this immuneACCESS dataset retains in-frame rearrangements with V and J assigned. A fraction of the clones does not appear; measured against another copy, unresolved V genes explain less than half of the discrepancy, and the remainder lacks a known reason. This sample has approximately 240,000 clones in its table, and approximately 88% of those were observed once. The ten largest clones add up to roughly a tenth of the sample. The sample's treatment or condition label is to be understood as: around 19 received Ad26.COV2.S at low or high dose, single or two shots; 5 received placebo; per-sample allocation not given. Repertoires of vaccine and placebo recipients were sequenced from samples taken on day 63 after the first injection.

Sequences were derived from peripheral blood, sampled in a trial of Ad26.COV2.S vaccine versus placebo. These receptors were collected from a person between 18 and 65 years old who received the Ad26.COV2.S COVID-19 vaccine or a placebo.

This rearrangement joins TRBV28 to TRBJ1-6; no definite D call. The CDR3 totals 16 residues. The germline V and J ends were trimmed by 1 base and 9 bases, with 16 bases remaining between them. The germline CDR1 and CDR2 sequences are MDHEN and SYDVKM. CDR3 loop: CASSLLGSWDGSPLHF. For the CDR3, the DNA is TGTGCCAGCAGTTTATTGGGGTCCTGGGATGGTTCACCCCTCCACTTT.

The rearrangement joins TRBV27 to TRBJ2-7, with TRBD2 matching over 8 bases. The CDR3 runs to 15 residues. CDR1 is MNHEY and CDR2 is SMNVEV in the germline V gene (reference sequence). The J segment lost 7 bases and the V segment lost 4 bases, leaving 12 bases of the junction unmatched. The CDR3 DNA reads as TGTGCCAGCAGTTCTGTAGCGGGATATGGGCAAGAGCAGTACTTC. Translated, it gives CASSSVAGYGQEQYF.

The V gene is TRBV28, the J gene TRBJ1-5; 7 bases align to TRBD1. From germline, CDR1 is MDHEN and CDR2 SYDVKM. The CDR3 is 15 residues long. J was trimmed by 1 base and V by 7 bases; bases with no gene match: 7. CDR3 bases: TGTGCCAGCAAGACCACAGGGGTGAGCAATCAGCCCCAGCATTTT. Residues: CASKTTGVSNQPQHF.

This chain links TRBV10-3 with TRBJ2-1; D is undetermined. Per germline, CDR1 ENHRY and CDR2 SYGVKD. Trimming took 2 bases from V and 5 from J, leaving 7 bases between them. CDR3 length: 13 residues. This CDR3 is CAISEDGHNEQFF. DNA of the CDR3: TGTGCCATCAGTGAGGACGGGCACAATGAGCAGTTCTTC.

With regard to this clone: A junction boundary mismatches the germline segment, possibly from a read error. Other DNA sequences from this sample encode an identical CDR3 as well. The chain combines TRBV7-2 with TRBJ2-7; TRBD1 agrees at 10 bases. The CDR3 covers 14 residues. Germline V gene data show CDR1 as SGHTA and CDR2 as FQGNSA. Here the CDR3 reads CASSVRDRGNEQYF. In DNA form, the CDR3 reads TGTGCCAGCAGCGTCCGGGACAGGGGTAACGAGCAGTACTTT.

This clone was found once. This rearrangement joins TRBV18 to TRBJ2-1, with D perhaps matching TRBD1 (6 bases). With 0 bases removed from V and 6 bases from J, the gap between germline ends came to 18 bases. Germline V gene lookup returns CDR1 KGHSH and CDR2 LQKENI. The CDR3 has 17 amino acids. The CDR3 reads CASSPPGAESTVNEQFF. In nucleotides, the CDR3 is TGTGCCAGCTCACCACCGGGGGCCGAAAGTACGGTCAATGAGCAGTTCTTC. The full variable domain, completed using reference TRBV18 and TRBJ2-1, is NAGVMQNPRHLVRRRGQEARLRCSPMKGHSHVYWYRQLPEEGLKFMVYLQKENIIDESGMPKERFSAEFPKEGPSILRIQQVVRGDSAAYFCASSPPGAESTVNEQFFGPGTRLTVL.

The chain uses TRBV18 and TRBJ1-5; TRBD1 is a possible D gene (5 bases). V was cut by 4 bases and J by 5 bases, with 12 bases left in between. The CDR3 length is 14 residues. CDR1 is KGHSH, CDR2 LQKENI, per germline. CDR3 in DNA: TGTGCCAGCTCACAGGGACGGGAATATCAGCCCCAGCATTTT. This gives the protein CASSQGREYQPQHF.

V gene TRBV29-1 combines with J gene TRBJ2-2; D is tentatively TRBD1 or TRBD2 (5 bases each). Germline CDR1 is SQVTM and CDR2 is ANQGSEA. V shed 3 bases and J shed 6 bases, with 11 bases lying between them. The CDR3 runs 13 residues. CDR3 nucleotide sequence: TGCAGCGTTGATTCTGGGGGTCCCGGGGAGCTGTTTTTT. Amino acids: CSVDSGGPGELFF.

J is TRBJ2-2 and V is TRBV6-5; 8 bases fit TRBD1. CDR1 and CDR2 from the germline V gene are MNHEY and SVGAGI. J was trimmed by 10 bases and V by 6 bases; bases with no gene match: 10. There are 14 residues in the CDR3. The DNA of the CDR3 is TGTGCCAGCAGATCCGGACAGGGAAAAGTGGAGCTGTTTTTT. Protein sequence: CASRSGQGKVELFF.

The J gene is TRBJ1-2, the V gene TRBV4-1, with D unclear. CDR1 MGHRA and CDR2 YSYEKL come from the germline V gene. The CDR3 has 15 amino acids. Trimming removed 0 bases at V and 2 bases at J, with 10 bases between. For the CDR3, the DNA is TGCGCCAGCAGCCAAGAGGAAGATCCCAACTATGGCTACACCTTC. This codes for CASSQEEDPNYGYTF.

V is TRBV7-8 and J is TRBJ1-1, with TRBD1 matching 7 bases. This CDR3 has 15 amino acids. The germline gives CDR1 SGHVS, CDR2 FQNEAQ. Unmatched junction bases numbered 6, after V lost 5 bases and J lost 0 bases. CDR3 sequence: CASSAFGTVNTEAFF. DNA of the CDR3: TGTGCCAGCAGCGCTTTCGGGACAGTGAACACTGAAGCTTTCTTT.

This chain uses TRBV5-4 with TRBJ2-7, with 7 positions matching TRBD1. CDR1 SGHNT and CDR2 YYREEE come from the germline V gene (reference sequence). V was pared by 5 bases and J by 6 bases, with 14 bases of the junction left unmatched. This CDR3 region has 15 residues. As DNA, the CDR3 is TGTGCCAGCAGTTTTGGACAGGCAATAATCGGCGAGCAGTACTTC. Protein: CASSFGQAIIGEQYF.

This clone was found a few times. The CDR3 DNA is TGCGCCAGCAGCTTTTCTAGCGGGGGGTTCTCCTACGAGCAGTACTTC. Residues: CASSFSSGGFSYEQYF. The chain recombines TRBV5-1 with TRBJ2-7; 11 nucleotides align to TRBD2. CDR3 length: 16 residues. In germline, CDR1 is SGHRS, CDR2 YFSETQ. With V trimmed by 2 bases and J by 0 bases, 4 bases remained unmatched.

As to this clone: This specimen includes other DNA sequences encoding the same CDR3. This rearrangement joins TRBV6-2 or TRBV6-3 to TRBJ2-7, with D unresolved. Germline assignment: CDR1 MNHEY and CDR2 SVGEGT. V was pared by 0 bases and J by 1 base, with 7 bases between. The CDR3 consists of 14 residues. The CDR3 spells CASSYSIGSYEQYF. CDR3 coding DNA: TGTGCCAGCAGTTACTCTATAGGGTCCTACGAGCAGTACTTC.

This clone was seen just once. The chain combines TRBV19 with TRBJ1-5; D ambiguous. Trimming removed 6 bases at V and 1 base at J, with 25 bases between. There are 19 residues in the CDR3. Per the germline V gene, CDR1 is LNHDA and CDR2 is SQIVND (reference sequence). CDR3 sequence reads: CASRPTSGTNLGSNQPQHF. In DNA form, the CDR3 reads TGTGCCAGTAGACCTACGAGTGGCACCAACTTGGGCAGCAATCAGCCCCAGCATTTT.

The J gene is TRBJ2-3, the V gene TRBV7-8; a weak D match, TRBD2 (5 bases). The V end lost 6 bases, the J end lost 2 bases, and 24 bases lay between the germline ends. Germline CDR1 reads SGHVS; CDR2 reads FQNEAQ. The CDR3 covers 18 residues. Written as DNA, the CDR3 is TGTGCCAGCAGTTCCCTGACGGGATGGTATGTTGACACAGATACGCAGTATTTT. This gives the protein CASSSLTGWYVDTDTQYF.

The chain is built from TRBV9 and TRBJ2-5; D not resolved. With 6 bases removed from V and 0 bases from J, the gap between germline ends came to 15 bases. The CDR3 is made up of 15 amino acids. The germline V gene has CDR1 SGDLS and CDR2 YYNGEE. Here the CDR3 reads CASNPLLANQETQYF. CDR3 bases: TGTGCCAGCAACCCCCTTTTAGCTAACCAAGAGACCCAGTACTTC.

The chain carries TRBV2 and TRBJ2-7; either TRBD1 or TRBD2 may fit D (5 bases each). Trimming removed 3 bases from V and 1 base from J, with 19 bases in between. This CDR3 region has 17 residues. The V gene's germline CDR1 is SNHLY and CDR2 FYNNEI. The CDR3 spells CASSDNSAIWGSYEQYF. For the CDR3, the DNA is TGTGCCAGCAGTGATAATTCAGCTATCTGGGGGTCCTACGAGCAGTACTTC.